Described below is a single T cell receptor (beta chain) sequence and its context. Its recognized antigen is unknown. Base qualities are not provided; no much larger clone lies one nucleotide away. On a MiSeq, deep resolution sequencing aimed for a depth between 1 in 1 million and 1 in 200,000 T cells, with each clonotype covered roughly 10x on average. The immunoSEQ hsTCRB Kit was used to generate the TCR beta libraries. As for the original processing: ImmunoSEQ Data Assistant and ImmunoSEQ Analyzer were used for data analysis, and V, D and J genes were assigned according to IMGT definitions. Clonality, which ranges from 0 to 1, was calculated by subtracting the normalized Shannon entropy of productive rearrangement frequencies from one. Public clonotype analysis was restricted to overrepresented clonotypes comprising at least 0.05% of each patient's repertoire. Around 12 age-matched healthy donor repertoires from immuneACCESS were used as controls for clonality. TCRdb re-hosts the immuneACCESS table, in-frame sequences only. Its copies lack some clones; in the studies checked, an unresolved V gene accounts for under half of them, and the cause for the rest is not known. The D gene and trimming were derived from the DNA, and the V and J assignments and clone size from that table. Within this sample are tens of thousands of clones, with approximately 87% of them counted one time only. The top ten clonotypes cover around 21% of the sample.

This sample was included in a study of cytotoxic CD8 clonotypes in ibrutinib-treated CLL (dated by TCRdb to the early 2020s). For the wider study: The cohort included roughly 15 treatment-naive and some twelve relapsed/refractory patients; some 18 were IGHV unmutated. Of the 86 people in the trial, about two dozen had longitudinal samples available. Samples averaged approximately 260,000 productive templates and 94,082 productive rearrangements. Cryopreserved peripheral blood mononuclear cells were obtained before treatment, at response, and at either sustained remission or disease progression. The response samples were drawn at a median of roughly twelve months into treatment, with a range of about 6 to 36 months. Patients were still on ibrutinib when every remission and progressive disease sample was collected. Partial responses were observed in about 25 patients and complete responses in 2; after a median follow-up of 68 months, remission was maintained in 14 patients and progression was observed in roughly twelve. General study outcomes and caveats: An increase in clonality was observed at ibrutinib response, with clonality remaining stable during sustained remission and falling back toward baseline at progression. Sampling times were not matched between patients in sustained remission and patients whose disease was progressing, and lymph node repertoires were not examined. Baseline clonality was found to be higher than that of age-matched healthy donors and was strongly correlated with circulating CD8+ T-cell counts. Public clonotypes were found to be uncommon and were observed to contract or remain stable during treatment; the increase in clonality was shown to reflect expansion of private clonotypes at ibrutinib response.

The sample's time point label, decoded: roughly 23 months on ibrutinib. For TCR beta library preparation, roughly 2 micrograms of genomic DNA were extracted from the cryopreserved PBMCs. High-throughput TCR beta sequencing was performed on longitudinal blood samples from CLL patients receiving ibrutinib monotherapy. The patients were enrolled in a single-center, open-label phase 2 trial of ibrutinib monotherapy. According to the germline V gene, CDR1 reads SGHRS and CDR2 reads YFSETQ. Cut back by 4 bases and 6 bases, the V and J ends lie 16 bases apart. The CDR3 spans 14 residues, from the cysteine through the phenylalanine. The sequence is cut down to CDR3 DNA, 42 bases in frame from base 1.

This receptor was identified in a human donor with chronic lymphocytic leukemia. The chain couples TRBV5-1 to TRBJ1-1; no D gene call is confident. The starting material was PBMCs, obtained after 24 months of ibrutinib treatment. The bases read TGCGCCAGCAGCGCGGGCGGCTTCTTAGCTGAAGCTTTCTTT. Translated, it reads CASSAGGFLAEAFF.